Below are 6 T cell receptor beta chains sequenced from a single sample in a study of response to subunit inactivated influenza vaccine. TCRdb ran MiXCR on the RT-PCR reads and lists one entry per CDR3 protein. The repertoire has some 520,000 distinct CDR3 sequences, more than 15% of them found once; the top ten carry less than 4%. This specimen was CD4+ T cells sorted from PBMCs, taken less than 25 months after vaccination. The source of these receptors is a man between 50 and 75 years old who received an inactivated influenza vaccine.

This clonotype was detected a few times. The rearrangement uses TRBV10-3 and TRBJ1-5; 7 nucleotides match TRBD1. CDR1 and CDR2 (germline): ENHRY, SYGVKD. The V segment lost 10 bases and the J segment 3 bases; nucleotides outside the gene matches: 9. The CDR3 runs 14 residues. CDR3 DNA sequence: TGTGCCACGAGAAACAGGGGCGACAATCAGCCCCAGCATTTT. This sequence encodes CATRNRGDNQPQHF.

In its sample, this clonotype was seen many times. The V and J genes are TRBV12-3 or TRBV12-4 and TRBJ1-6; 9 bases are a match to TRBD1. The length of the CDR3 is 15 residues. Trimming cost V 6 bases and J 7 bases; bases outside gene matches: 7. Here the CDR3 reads CASRTDRGRNSPLHF. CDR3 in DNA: TGTGCCAGCAGAACAGACAGGGGGAGGAATTCACCCCTCCACTTT.

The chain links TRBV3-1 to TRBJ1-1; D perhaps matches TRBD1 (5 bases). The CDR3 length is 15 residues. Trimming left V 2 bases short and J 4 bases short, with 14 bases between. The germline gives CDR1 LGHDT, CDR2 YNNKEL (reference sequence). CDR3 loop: CASSQLGWGGTEAFF. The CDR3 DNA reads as TGTGCCAGCAGCCAACTAGGTTGGGGGGGCACTGAAGCTTTCTTT.

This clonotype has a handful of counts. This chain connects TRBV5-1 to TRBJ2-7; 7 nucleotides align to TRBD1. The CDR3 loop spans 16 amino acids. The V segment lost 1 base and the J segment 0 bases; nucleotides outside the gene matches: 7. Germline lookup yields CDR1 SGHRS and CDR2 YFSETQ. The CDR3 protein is CASSLLTGDRSYEQYF. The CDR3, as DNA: TGCGCCAGCAGCTTGTTAACAGGGGACCGCTCCTACGAGCAGTACTTC.

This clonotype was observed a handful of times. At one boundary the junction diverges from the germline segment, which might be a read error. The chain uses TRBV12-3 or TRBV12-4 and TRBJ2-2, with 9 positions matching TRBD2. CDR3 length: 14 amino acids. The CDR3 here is CASSLAGVAGELFF. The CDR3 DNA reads TGTGCCAGCAGCTTAGCGGGAGTAGCCGGGGAGCTGTTTTTT.

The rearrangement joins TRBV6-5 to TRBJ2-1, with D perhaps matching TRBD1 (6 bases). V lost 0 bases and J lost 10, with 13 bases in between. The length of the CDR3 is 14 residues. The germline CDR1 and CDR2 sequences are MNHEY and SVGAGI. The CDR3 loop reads CASSYSGQTREQFF. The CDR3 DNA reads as TGTGCCAGCAGTTACTCGGGACAAACGCGGGAGCAGTTCTTC.